The 9 T cell receptor beta chains presented below share a single source sample, sequenced in a study of T cell repertoires in cytomegalovirus infection. No antigen is known for these receptors. Via MiXCR, TCRdb re-called the reads, giving one row per CDR3 protein. Of 700,000 to 900,000 distinct CDR3 sequences listed, almost 30% were seen once; the top ten hold 13%. This sample comprised cultured CD8+ T cells from PBMCs, obtained from culture after CMV antigen stimulation. The receptor set was obtained from a human donor in good health (CMV status not recorded). Some clones in this sample may be carry-over from other donors' samples.

The chain couples TRBV4-1 to TRBJ2-7; D could derive from TRBD1 or TRBD2 (6 bases each). Trimming took off 0 bases at V and 2 bases at J, with 11 bases between the two ends. This CDR3 is 15 amino acids long. CDR1 is MGHRA and CDR2 is YSYEKL in the germline V gene. Here the CDR3 reads CASSQDSGATYEQYF. CDR3 sequence (DNA): TGCGCCAGCAGCCAAGATTCGGGGGCAACCTACGAGCAGTACTTC.

The J gene is TRBJ2-7, the V gene TRBV10-3; 8 bases match TRBD2. V dropped 11 bases and J dropped 1; count of bases not matched to a gene: 10. Germline V gene lookup returns CDR1 ENHRY and CDR2 SYGVKD. This CDR3 comprises 14 residues. CDR3 nucleotides: TGTGCCGCCAGACCCGGGGGGGAATCCTACGAGCAGTACGTC. Amino acids: CAARPGGESYEQYV.

This clonotype has at least ten counts. The rearrangement uses TRBV7-6 and TRBJ1-5; D not resolved. Germline CDR1 is SGHVS and CDR2 is FNYEAQ. The V and J ends lost 5 bases and 3 bases respectively, with 11 bases between them. This CDR3 has 14 amino acids. The CDR3 DNA sequence: TGTGCCAGCAGCCCCCCGGATCTCAATCAGCCCCAGCATTTT. Amino acids: CASSPPDLNQPQHF.

The chain uses TRBV11-3 and TRBJ2-1; D might be TRBD1 (6 bases). CDR3 length: 15 amino acids. Trimming removed 0 bases at V and 6 bases at J, with 12 bases between. Germline V gives CDR1 SGHNT, CDR2 YENEEA. The CDR3 loop is CASSLDSRGSNEQFF. CDR3 nucleotides: TGTGCCAGCAGCTTAGACTCAAGGGGGAGCAATGAGCAGTTCTTC.

The J gene is TRBJ2-7, the V gene TRBV5-6; possibly TRBD2 for D (5 bases). The CDR3 is made up of 16 amino acids. Deletions cut 4 bases from V and 6 bases from J, with 23 bases between. Germline V lookup: CDR1 SGHDT, CDR2 YYEEEE. Here the CDR3 reads CASSRWDLSIGVEQYV. CDR3 in DNA: TGTGCCAGCAGCCGGTGGGATCTTTCCATCGGGGTCGAGCAGTACGTC.

As regards this clonotype: A much bigger clone sits one base away, suggesting this may be a read error. Because it lacks the conserved phenylalanine or tryptophan at the end, this CDR3 is likely a read error. The chain uses TRBV7-8 and TRBJ1-5; D might be TRBD1 (6 bases). The CDR3 consists of 13 residues. Trimming took off 5 bases at V and 4 bases at J, with 9 bases between the two ends. Germline CDR1 is SGHVS and CDR2 is FQNEAQ. The CDR3 protein is CASSAQGNQPQHS. CDR3 sequence (DNA): TGTGCCAGCAGCGCACAGGGTAATCAGCCCCAGCATTCT.

This clonotype was detected a few times. The J gene is TRBJ1-2, the V gene TRBV6-1; 7 bases fit TRBD1. Trimming at V came to 6 bases and at J to 0 bases, leaving 7 bases not matched to a gene. The CDR3 spans 15 residues. Germline V lookup: CDR1 MNHNS, CDR2 SASEGT. CDR3 sequence (DNA): TGTGCCAGCAGCGACAGGGTTGTTTCTAACTATGGCTACACCTTC. This sequence encodes CASSDRVVSNYGYTF.

This clonotype was found many times. This chain uses TRBV7-6 with TRBJ2-3; D remains ambiguous. Germline V lookup: CDR1 SGHVS, CDR2 FNYEAQ. The length of the CDR3 is 15 residues. Trimming pared 4 bases from V and 0 bases from J, leaving 11 bases between. The CDR3 DNA follows: TGTGCCAGCAGCTCGGACCACTCTAGCACAGATACGCAGTATTTT. This translates into CASSSDHSSTDTQYF. The full variable domain, in which reference TRBV7-6 and TRBJ2-3 provide the parts outside the CDR3, is GAGVSQSPRYKVTKRGQDVALRCDPISGHVSLYWYRQALGQGPEFLTYFNYEAQQDKSGLPNDRFSAERPEGSISTLTIQRTEQRDSAMYRCASSSDHSSTDTQYFGPGTRLTVL.

The sample holds many counts of this clonotype. Written as DNA, the CDR3 is TGTGCCAGCAGTTTCGCCTACAGGGCCCAAGAGACCCAGTACTTC. It codes for CASSFAYRAQETQYF. The V gene is TRBV6-1, the J gene TRBJ2-5; a possible D gene is TRBD1 (6 bases). Looked up from germline, CDR1 is MNHNS and CDR2 is SASEGT. V was cut by 5 bases and J by 1 base, with 14 bases left in between. CDR3 length: 15 amino acids.